This T cell receptor (beta chain) was obtained from a study of blood T cell repertoires in COVID-19. Study-level background: T cells, B-cell-depleted T cells, or PBMCs provided the cDNA or gDNA that served as material.

Profiled with immunoSEQ multiplex PCR; TCRdb holds only in-frame clones, not every one. Among some 400,000 clones listed, about 88% were seen once. The germline V gene has CDR1 KGHSH and CDR2 LQKENI. The CDR3 is 12 amino acids. V lost 6 bases to trimming and J lost 3 bases; unmatched junction nucleotides: 2. The specimen sequenced was peripheral blood. This TCR was recovered from a human donor in a cohort sampled during active COVID-19. The genes are TRBV18 and TRBJ2-7; 7 bases fit TRBD2. CDR3 in DNA: TGTGCCAGCTCGTCGGGGGGCTACGAGCAGTACTTC. This translates into CASSSGGYEQYF.